This T cell receptor (beta chain) comes out of a study of T cells in Graves' hyperthyroidism and ophthalmopathy. Regions amplified from RNA transcripts were the TCR beta CDR3 regions. Primed by the HTBI set, a first-round RT-PCR was run on the TCR CDR3. Each CDR3 protein gets one entry after TCRdb re-called the multiplex PCR reads with MiXCR. This sample has 600,000 to 700,000 distinct CDR3 sequences, with about 15% found just once. In its sample, this clonotype was seen many times. V was cut by 6 bases and J by 4 bases, with 13 bases left in between. Germline CDR1 and CDR2: MNHEY and SVGEGT. The CDR3 consists of 14 residues.

Sequencing used blood. This clonotype was sampled from a woman aged 40-49 years with Graves' ophthalmopathy. The V gene is TRBV6-2 or TRBV6-3, the J gene TRBJ1-5; no clear D. CDR3 in DNA: TGTGCCAGCAGGAGGACCGGATCTAATCAGCCCCAGCATTTT. Its protein product is CASRRTGSNQPQHF.